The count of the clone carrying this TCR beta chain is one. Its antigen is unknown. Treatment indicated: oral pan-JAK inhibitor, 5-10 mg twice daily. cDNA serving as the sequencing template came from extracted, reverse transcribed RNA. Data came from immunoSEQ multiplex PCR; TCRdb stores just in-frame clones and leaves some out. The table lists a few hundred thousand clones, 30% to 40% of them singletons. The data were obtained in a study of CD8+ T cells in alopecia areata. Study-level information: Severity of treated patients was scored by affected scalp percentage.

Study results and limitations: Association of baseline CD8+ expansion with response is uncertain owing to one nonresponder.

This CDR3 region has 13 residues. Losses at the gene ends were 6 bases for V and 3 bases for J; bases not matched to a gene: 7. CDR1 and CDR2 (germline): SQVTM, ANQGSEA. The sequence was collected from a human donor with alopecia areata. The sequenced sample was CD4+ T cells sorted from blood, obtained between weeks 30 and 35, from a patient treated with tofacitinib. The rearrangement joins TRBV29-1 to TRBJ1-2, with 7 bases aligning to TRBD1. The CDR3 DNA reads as TGCAGCGTAGGCTCCGGGACAGACTATGGCTACACCTTC. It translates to CSVGSGTDYGYTF.